Shown below are 18 T cell receptor beta chains from a single sample sequenced in a study of blood T cell repertoires in COVID-19. The assay was immunoSEQ multiplex PCR, and TCRdb's table has in-frame clones only and misses some. The sample lists some 53,000 clones; roughly 87% were seen once. Sequencing used peripheral blood. These receptors all stem from a man aged 55-75 years with active COVID-19.

The chain joins TRBV7-2 to TRBJ2-7, with D possibly TRBD1 on 5 matching bases. Per the germline V gene, CDR1 is SGHTA and CDR2 is FQGNSA. V lost 5 bases to trimming and J lost 2 bases, with 7 bases between them. CDR3 length equals 12 residues. DNA of the CDR3: TGTGCCAGCAGCCAGGGCCCCTACGAGCAGTACTTC. Protein product: CASSQGPYEQYF.

For the CDR3, the DNA is TGTGCCAGCAGTCCCTTGACCGGACAGACAAAGAACACTGAAGCTTTCTTT. Protein: CASSPLTGQTKNTEAFF. V usage is TRBV6-2 or TRBV6-3 and J usage is TRBJ1-1; D is possibly TRBD1 (6 bases). In germline, CDR1 is MNHEY, CDR2 SVGEGT. The CDR3 has 17 amino acids. The V end was cut by 5 bases, the J end by 1 base, with 20 bases between.

The chain recombines TRBV19 with TRBJ1-1; 7 bases are a match to TRBD1. This CDR3 comprises 15 residues. CDR1 and CDR2 (germline): LNHDA, SQIVND (reference sequence). With 8 bases clipped from V and 2 bases from J, the junction kept 11 bases outside the gene matches. CDR3: CASHRQGVFNTEAFF. The DNA of the CDR3 is TGTGCCAGTCACCGGCAGGGGGTATTTAACACTGAAGCTTTCTTT.

The chain recombines TRBV5-1 with TRBJ2-1; the match to TRBD2 covers 7 bases. This CDR3 is 16 amino acids long. V shed 0 bases, J shed 0 bases, and the junction held 3 bases outside the gene matches. Per the germline V gene, CDR1 is SGHRS and CDR2 is YFSETQ. The CDR3 DNA follows: TGCGCCAGCAGCTTGGGTGGGAGGGCCTCCTACAATGAGCAGTTCTTC. This gives the protein CASSLGGRASYNEQFF.

The chain couples TRBV6-5 to TRBJ2-3, with 7 bases that match TRBD2. Germline lookup yields CDR1 MNHEY and CDR2 SVGAGI. The CDR3 sequence is 15 residues long. V shed 0 bases, J shed 1 base, and the junction held 1 base outside the gene matches. CDR3 nucleotide sequence: TGTGCCAGCAGTTACTCTGCGGGAGGCACAGATACGCAGTATTTT. This translates into CASSYSAGGTDTQYF.

On this clone: A junction boundary mismatches the germline segment, possibly from a read error. This sequence joins TRBV6-1 and TRBJ2-2; weak D call: TRBD2 (6 bases). The CDR3 totals 16 residues. In germline, CDR1 is MNHNS, CDR2 SASEGT. The CDR3 is CASREETGGPSGELFF. CDR3 coding DNA: TGTGCCAGCAGGGAAGAAACCGGAGGGCCTTCCGGGGAGCTGTTTTTT.

The chain carries TRBV13 and TRBJ2-2, with 7 nucleotides matching TRBD2. With 5 bases clipped from V and 4 bases from J, the junction kept 10 bases outside the gene matches. The CDR3 is 16 residues long. In germline, CDR1 is PRHDT, CDR2 FYEKMQ (reference sequence). CDR3 loop: CASSPRASGFTGELFF. CDR3 nucleotides: TGTGCCAGCAGCCCCCGGGCTAGCGGTTTCACCGGGGAGCTGTTTTTT.

The V call is TRBV3-1 (or the pseudogene TRBV3-2), the J call TRBJ2-7; TRBD1 agrees at 7 bases. V lost 6 bases to trimming and J lost 3 bases; unmatched junction nucleotides: 23. The CDR3 covers 19 residues. Germline V gene sequence: CDR1 LGHDT, CDR2 YNNKEL (reference sequence). DNA of the CDR3: TGTGCCAGCAGGGTACCCCTCCCCCCTGACAGGGTGGTACGCTACGAGCAGTACTTC. It translates to CASRVPLPPDRVVRYEQYF.

The rearrangement links TRBV4-2 to TRBJ2-7, with D hard to call. Between the trimmed V and J ends, which lost 0 bases and 0 bases, there was a span of 9 bases. CDR1 is LGHNA and CDR2 is YNFKEQ in the germline V gene. The CDR3 contains 15 residues. The CDR3 nucleotides are TGTGCCAGCAGCCAAGAATACACCAACTCCTACGAGCAGTACTTC. It is translated as CASSQEYTNSYEQYF.

This chain connects TRBV7-3 to TRBJ2-6; D is uncertain. V dropped 5 bases and J dropped 4 bases, with 12 bases sitting between them. CDR1 SGHTA and CDR2 FQGTGA come from the germline V gene. The CDR3 is made up of 15 amino acids. For the CDR3, the DNA is TGTGCCAGCAGCCCTCGAGGCTCGGGGGCCAACGTCCTGACTTTC. Protein: CASSPRGSGANVLTF.

The genes are TRBV12-3 or TRBV12-4 and TRBJ1-1; D call uncertain. The CDR3 extends over 13 amino acids. The germline V and J ends were trimmed by 6 bases and 6 bases, with 14 bases remaining between them. DNA for the CDR3: TGTGCCAGCAGCGCGGGCCCGGACGCTGAAGCTTTCTTT. Translating it yields CASSAGPDAEAFF.

The J gene is TRBJ2-1, the V gene TRBV4-2; D is ambiguous. The CDR3 loop spans 13 amino acids. Germline-derived CDR1 and CDR2 are LGHNA and YNFKEQ. V dropped 4 bases and J dropped 6 bases, with 10 bases sitting between them. This CDR3 reads CASSLLAANEQFF. In nucleotides, the CDR3 is TGTGCCAGCAGCCTCCTGGCGGCCAATGAGCAGTTCTTC.

The rearrangement links TRBV11-2 to TRBJ2-7; D possibly corresponds to TRBD2 (7 bases). Germline-derived CDR1 and CDR2 are SGHAT and FQNNGV. Trimming cost V 5 bases and J 0 bases, with 17 bases left between them. CDR3 size: 16 residues. CDR3 coding DNA: TGTGCCAGCAGCCCTCTAGGGGGGGAATTCTCCTACGAGCAGTACTTC. Its protein is CASSPLGGEFSYEQYF.

This clone was picked up one time. This chain joins TRBV14 and TRBJ2-5; D unresolved. The CDR3 is 14 amino acids. V shed 4 bases and J shed 5 bases, with 14 bases lying between them. Per the germline V gene, CDR1 is SGHDN and CDR2 is FVKESK. The CDR3 region is CASSPRYPSETQYF. CDR3 bases: TGTGCCAGCAGCCCGAGGTACCCTTCGGAGACCCAGTACTTC.

The chain joins TRBV2 to TRBJ2-1, with 9 bases lining up with TRBD2. V was clipped by 2 bases and J by 3 bases; unmatched bases: 5. The CDR3 is 16 residues long. CDR1 is SNHLY, CDR2 FYNNEI, per germline. In DNA form, the CDR3 reads TGTGCCAGCAGTGAAACGGCGGGAGGGGTCTACAATGAGCAGTTCTTC. The encoded protein is CASSETAGGVYNEQFF.

The CDR3: CASSYLSRGNQPQHF. The CDR3 nucleotides are TGTGCCAGCAGTTATCTCTCCCGAGGCAATCAGCCCCAGCATTTT. This chain links TRBV6-5 with TRBJ1-5; D gene ambiguous. The CDR3 contains 15 residues. Trimming shortened V by 3 bases and J by 2 bases, and 11 bases separated the two germline ends. Germline V lookup: CDR1 MNHEY, CDR2 SVGAGI.

The chain couples TRBV28 to TRBJ1-4, with a tentative D call TRBD1 (5 bases). The V end lost 5 bases, the J end lost 0 bases, and 13 bases lay between the germline ends. Germline CDR1 is MDHEN and CDR2 is SYDVKM. The CDR3 runs 16 residues. CDR3 DNA: TGTGCCAGCAGTAGACGCAGGGTTGCAACTAATGAAAAACTGTTTTTT. Translation: CASSRRRVATNEKLFF.

V and J are TRBV7-9 and TRBJ1-5; a possible D gene is TRBD1 (6 bases). The CDR3 extends over 14 amino acids. V was pared by 1 base and J by 4 bases, with 8 bases between. CDR1 is SEHNR and CDR2 is FQNEAQ in the germline V gene (reference sequence). The chain's CDR3 is CASSLGQGNQPQHF. The CDR3 DNA follows: TGTGCCAGCAGCTTAGGCCAGGGGAATCAGCCCCAGCATTTT.